This T cell receptor beta chain was captured by sequencing in a study of blood T cell repertoires in COVID-19. V gave up 5 bases and J gave up 6 bases, with 5 bases separating them. CDR1 is KGHDR, CDR2 SFDVKD, per germline. The CDR3 is made up of 11 amino acids. Some clones are missing from TCRdb's copy, which holds only in-frame ones; the method was immunoSEQ multiplex PCR. Here the sample spans about 260,000 clones, 86% being singletons. Sample: peripheral blood. The receptor was derived from a man aged 18 to 30 with active or convalescent COVID-19. This sequence joins TRBV24-1 and TRBJ2-3; unclear D gene. CDR3 amino acids: CATSVMDTQYF. In DNA form, the CDR3 reads TGTGCCACCAGTGTAATGGATACGCAGTATTTT.